The 11 T cell receptor beta chains given below trace back to one sample, sequenced in a study of blood T cell repertoires in COVID-19. The repertoire was sequenced with immunoSEQ multiplex PCR; TCRdb's copy has only in-frame clones and lacks some. The sample carries some 320,000 clones, roughly nine tenths recorded once. The sample was PBMCs or T cells enriched from blood (not recorded which). Receptors originate from a man aged 55-75 years who had recovered from COVID-19.

The chain is built from TRBV5-1 and TRBJ2-7; 7 bases are a match to TRBD2. CDR3 length: 14 amino acids. V shed 4 bases and J 4 bases; nucleotides not matched to a gene: 8. Germline V gene data show CDR1 as SGHRS and CDR2 as YFSETQ. The DNA for the CDR3 is TGCGCCAGCAGCCCTGGACTAGACAGTTACGAGCAGTACTTC. As protein: CASSPGLDSYEQYF.

This rearrangement joins TRBV12-2 to TRBJ2-1; the D call of TRBD2 is as the table states it, not checked on the DNA. TRBV12-2 is a pseudogene segment. This CDR3 comprises 16 residues. CDR3 protein: CASRLRTSGDHNEQFF. In DNA, the CDR3 is TGTGCAAGTCGCTTAAGGACTAGCGGGGATCACAATGAGCAGTTCTTC.

V is TRBV10-3 and J is TRBJ1-1, with 9 bases matching TRBD1. Germline V gene sequence: CDR1 ENHRY, CDR2 SYGVKD. The CDR3 sequence is 15 residues long. The trim removed 11 bases at V and 2 bases at J, leaving 12 bases unmatched. CDR3 coding DNA: TGTGCCTCTTCGGACAGGGGCGAGGAAAACACTGAAGCTTTCTTT. This gives the protein CASSDRGEENTEAFF.

The CDR3 nucleotides are TGTGCCAGCTCACCATCGACAGGGGGGGACTTGGGAGCTTTCTTT. Protein: CASSPSTGGDLGAFF. The gene calls are TRBV18 and TRBJ1-1, with TRBD1 matching 9 bases. Trimming at V came to 2 bases and at J to 10 bases, leaving 11 bases not matched to a gene. The CDR3 consists of 15 residues. Germline assignment: CDR1 KGHSH and CDR2 LQKENI. Combining the CDR3 with reference TRBV18 and TRBJ1-1 gives the whole variable domain NAGVMQNPRHLVRRRGQEARLRCSPMKGHSHVYWYRQLPEEGLKFMVYLQKENIIDESGMPKERFSAEFPKEGPSILRIQQVVRGDSAAYFCASSPSTGGDLGAFFGQGTRLTVV.

The chain has TRBV19 and TRBJ1-1; 7 nucleotides match TRBD1. Germline values: CDR1 LNHDA, CDR2 SQIVND (reference sequence). V was pared by 6 bases and J by 1 base, with 5 bases of the junction left unmatched. CDR3 length: 14 amino acids. The CDR3 DNA follows: TGTGCCAGTAGCGACAGGGCACGGAACACTGAAGCTTTCTTT. It specifies CASSDRARNTEAFF.

The count of this clone is one. The chain recombines TRBV10-1 with TRBJ1-2; unclear D gene. With 3 bases removed from V and 2 bases from J, the gap between germline ends came to 7 bases. Germline CDR1 WNHNN, CDR2 SYGVQD (reference sequence). The CDR3 sequence is 13 residues long. The CDR3: CASSEAENYGYTF. CDR3 sequence (DNA): TGCGCCAGCAGTGAAGCGGAAAACTATGGCTACACCTTC.

The V and J genes are TRBV30 and TRBJ1-4; 9 bases match TRBD1. This CDR3 spans 14 amino acids. The V gene's germline CDR1 is GTSNPN and CDR2 SVGIG (reference sequence). The V segment lost 2 bases and the J segment 8 bases; nucleotides outside the gene matches: 6. The DNA for the CDR3 is TGTGCCTGGAGTTTAGACAGGGGGGGAGAAAAACTGTTTTTT. Translation: CAWSLDRGGEKLFF.

This clone was seen only once. V gene TRBV7-2 combines with J gene TRBJ2-2, with 8 bases lining up with TRBD2. The CDR3 spans 15 residues. Trimming removed 1 base from V and 7 bases from J; junction bases left unmatched: 5. Germline assignment: CDR1 SGHTA and CDR2 FQGNSA. The CDR3 nucleotides are TGTGCCAGCAGCTTAGGCCCCGCGGGGGGCGGGGAGCTGTTTTTT. Protein product: CASSLGPAGGGELFF.

The chain recombines TRBV30 with TRBJ1-3, with D unresolved. CDR1 is GTSNPN, CDR2 SVGIG, per germline (reference sequence). CDR3 length: 14 residues. Trimming left V 4 bases short and J 0 bases short, with 10 bases between. The CDR3 DNA is TGTGCCTGGACAGACACCTACTCTGGAAACACCATATATTTT. Translating gives CAWTDTYSGNTIYF.

This chain joins TRBV14 and TRBJ1-4; no clear D gene. Per germline, CDR1 SGHDN and CDR2 FVKESK. The CDR3 extends over 15 amino acids. V was trimmed by 2 bases and J by 5 bases, leaving 12 bases between them. CDR3 sequence (DNA): TGTGCCAGCAGCCAACCCGGGAGACCCAATGAAAAACTGTTTTTT. Translation gives CASSQPGRPNEKLFF.

The gene calls are TRBV28 and TRBJ1-2, with 8 bases aligning to TRBD1. The CDR3 sequence is 15 residues long. The germline gives CDR1 MDHEN, CDR2 SYDVKM. J gave up 6 bases and V 1 base, and 7 bases lay outside the gene matches. This CDR3 is CASSLSGQAPNGYTF. The CDR3 bases are TGTGCCAGCAGTTTATCGGGACAGGCTCCCAATGGCTACACCTTC.